This T cell receptor (beta chain) was profiled in a study of identical twins. Overall study results and limits: Low generation probability was overrepresented in out-of-frame alpha sequences shared by twins.

From the 5' RACE reads, TCRdb called clonotypes with MiXCR, one entry per CDR3 protein. The sample lists hundreds of thousands of distinct CDR3 sequences, roughly 20% occurring once. As to this clonotype: Its antigen is still unknown.

Another study also made use of these data, one on T cells expressing NK-cell markers.

This TCR was recovered from a woman aged 18-29 years in good health. The specimen sequenced was PBMCs.

CDR3 region: CSASKLRYEQYF. The CDR3 nucleotides are TGCAGTGCTAGTAAGTTGAGGTACGAGCAGTACTTC. This rearrangement joins TRBV20-1 to TRBJ2-7; D is uncertain. Per the germline V gene, CDR1 is DFQATT and CDR2 is SNEGSKA (reference sequence). The V end was cut by 3 bases, the J end by 4 bases, with 10 bases between. The CDR3 totals 12 residues.